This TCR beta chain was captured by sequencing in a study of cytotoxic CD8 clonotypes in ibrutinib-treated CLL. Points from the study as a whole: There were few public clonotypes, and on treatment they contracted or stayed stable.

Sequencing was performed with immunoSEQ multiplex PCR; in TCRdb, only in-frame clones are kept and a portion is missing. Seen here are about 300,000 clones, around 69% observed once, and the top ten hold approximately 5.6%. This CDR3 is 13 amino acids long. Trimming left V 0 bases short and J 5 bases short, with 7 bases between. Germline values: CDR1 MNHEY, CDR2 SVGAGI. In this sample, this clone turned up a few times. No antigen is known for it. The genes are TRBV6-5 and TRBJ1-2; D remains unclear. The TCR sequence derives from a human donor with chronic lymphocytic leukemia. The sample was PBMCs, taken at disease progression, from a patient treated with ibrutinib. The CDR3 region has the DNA TGTGCCAGCAGTTACTCGCTAGCGTATGGCTACACCTTC. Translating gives CASSYSLAYGYTF.